This T cell receptor beta chain appears in the sequencing data of a study of OX40 agonist ivuxolimab in advanced cancers. Across the whole study: Patients got intravenous ivuxolimab at 0.01 to 10 mg/kg every 2 weeks. Patients treated during dose escalation were battling hepatocellular carcinoma, melanoma, renal cell or head and neck cancer.

The CDR3 runs to 13 residues. Between the trimmed V and J ends, which lost 2 bases and 2 bases, there was a span of 6 bases. The germline V gene encodes CDR1 KGHSH and CDR2 LQKENI. Sequenced by immunoSEQ multiplex PCR; TCRdb stores in-frame clones only, minus some. The sample shows 40,000 to 45,000 clones, 75% to 90% of them seen only once. This receptor was taken from an adult with an advanced solid tumor such as melanoma, head and neck, liver or kidney cancer. The sample consisted of CD4+ or CD8+ T cells sorted from blood, taken in a trial of the OX40 agonist ivuxolimab. This chain connects TRBV18 to TRBJ1-1; D not resolved. The CDR3 protein is CASSPNGNTEAFF. In nucleotides, the CDR3 is TGTGCCAGCTCACCAAACGGTAACACTGAAGCTTTCTTT.